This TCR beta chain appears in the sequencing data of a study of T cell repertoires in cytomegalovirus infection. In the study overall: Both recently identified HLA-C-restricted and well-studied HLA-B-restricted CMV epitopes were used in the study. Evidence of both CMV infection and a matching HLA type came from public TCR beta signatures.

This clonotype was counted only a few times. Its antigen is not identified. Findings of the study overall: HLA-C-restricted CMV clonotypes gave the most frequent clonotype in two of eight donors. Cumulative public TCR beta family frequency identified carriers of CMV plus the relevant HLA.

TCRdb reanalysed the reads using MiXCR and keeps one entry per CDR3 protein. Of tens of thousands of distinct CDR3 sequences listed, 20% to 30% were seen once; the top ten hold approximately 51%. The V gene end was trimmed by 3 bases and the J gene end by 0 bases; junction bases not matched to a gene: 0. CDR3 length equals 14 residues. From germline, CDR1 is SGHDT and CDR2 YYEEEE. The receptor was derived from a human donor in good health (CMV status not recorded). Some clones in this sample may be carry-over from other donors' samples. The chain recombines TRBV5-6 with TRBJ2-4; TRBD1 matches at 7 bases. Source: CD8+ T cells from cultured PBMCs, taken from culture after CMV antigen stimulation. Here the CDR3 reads CASSYRGAKNIQYF. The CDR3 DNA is TGTGCCAGCAGCTACAGGGGAGCCAAAAACATTCAGTACTTC.